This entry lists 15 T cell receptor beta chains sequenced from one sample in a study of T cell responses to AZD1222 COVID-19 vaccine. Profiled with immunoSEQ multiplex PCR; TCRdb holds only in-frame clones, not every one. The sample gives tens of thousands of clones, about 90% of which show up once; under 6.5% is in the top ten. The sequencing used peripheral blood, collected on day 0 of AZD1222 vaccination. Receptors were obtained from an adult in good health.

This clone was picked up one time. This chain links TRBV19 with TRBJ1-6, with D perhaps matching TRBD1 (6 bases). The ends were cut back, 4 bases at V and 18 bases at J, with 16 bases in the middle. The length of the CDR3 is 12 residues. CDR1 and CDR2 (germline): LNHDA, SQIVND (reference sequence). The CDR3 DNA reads TGTGCCAGTAGTAACCCCCGGGACAATCCCCACTTT. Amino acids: CASSNPRDNPHF. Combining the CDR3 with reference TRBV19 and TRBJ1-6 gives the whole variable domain DGGITQSPKYLFRKEGQNVTLSCEQNLNHDAMYWYRQDPGQGLRLIYYSQIVNDFQKGDIAEGYSVSREKKESFPLTVTSAQKNPTAFYLCASSNPRDNPHFGNGTRLTVT.

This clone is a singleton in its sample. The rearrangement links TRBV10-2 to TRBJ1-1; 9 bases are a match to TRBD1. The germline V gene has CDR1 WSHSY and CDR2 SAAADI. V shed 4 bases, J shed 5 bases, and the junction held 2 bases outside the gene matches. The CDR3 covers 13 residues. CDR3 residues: CASSVTGGTEAFF. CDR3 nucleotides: TGCGCCAGCAGTGTGACAGGGGGAACTGAAGCTTTCTTT.

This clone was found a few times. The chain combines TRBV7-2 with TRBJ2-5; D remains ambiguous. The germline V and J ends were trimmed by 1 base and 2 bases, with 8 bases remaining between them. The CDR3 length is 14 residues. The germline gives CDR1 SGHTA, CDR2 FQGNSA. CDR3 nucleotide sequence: TGTGCCAGCAGCTTAGGGGTAGGACAAGAGACCCAGTACTTC. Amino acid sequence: CASSLGVGQETQYF.

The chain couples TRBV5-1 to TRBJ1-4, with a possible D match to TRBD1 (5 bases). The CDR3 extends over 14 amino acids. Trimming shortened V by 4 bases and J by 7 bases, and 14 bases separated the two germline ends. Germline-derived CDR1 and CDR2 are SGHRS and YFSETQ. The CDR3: CASSQGQGAEKLFF. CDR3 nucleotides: TGCGCCAGCAGCCAAGGACAAGGCGCTGAAAAACTGTTTTTT.

CDR3 DNA: TGTGCCAGCAGGACTCCGGGATCCCCCTACGAGCAGTACTTC. Protein sequence: CASRTPGSPYEQYF. The chain is built from TRBV7-9 and TRBJ2-7, with D possibly TRBD2 on 5 matching bases. V shed 6 bases and J shed 2 bases, with 14 bases lying between them. CDR3 size: 14 residues. The germline CDR1 and CDR2 sequences are SEHNR and FQNEAQ (reference sequence).

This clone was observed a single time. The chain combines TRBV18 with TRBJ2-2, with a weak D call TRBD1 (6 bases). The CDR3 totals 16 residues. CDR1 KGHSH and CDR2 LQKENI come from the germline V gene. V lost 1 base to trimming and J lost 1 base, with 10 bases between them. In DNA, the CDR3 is TGTGCCAGCTCACCACAACCGGGACAGAACACCGGGGAGCTGTTTTTT. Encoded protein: CASSPQPGQNTGELFF.

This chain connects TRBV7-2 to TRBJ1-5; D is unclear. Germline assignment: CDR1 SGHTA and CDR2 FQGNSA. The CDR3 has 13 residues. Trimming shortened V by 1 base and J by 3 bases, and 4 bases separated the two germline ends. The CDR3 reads CASSLEANQPQHF. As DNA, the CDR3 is TGTGCCAGCAGCTTAGAGGCCAATCAGCCCCAGCATTTT.

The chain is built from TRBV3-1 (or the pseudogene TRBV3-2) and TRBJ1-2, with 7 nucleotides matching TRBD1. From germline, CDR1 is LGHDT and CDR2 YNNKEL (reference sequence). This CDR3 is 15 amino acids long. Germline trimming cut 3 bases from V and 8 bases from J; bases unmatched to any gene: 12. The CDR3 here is CASSHGQGGQAGYTF. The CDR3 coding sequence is TGTGCCAGCAGCCATGGCCAGGGGGGACAAGCAGGCTACACCTTC.

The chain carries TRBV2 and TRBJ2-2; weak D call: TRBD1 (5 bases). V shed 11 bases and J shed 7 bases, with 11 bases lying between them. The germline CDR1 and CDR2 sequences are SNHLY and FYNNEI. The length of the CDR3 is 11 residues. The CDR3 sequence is CAGASDGELFF. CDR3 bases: TGTGCCGGGGCTTCTGACGGGGAGCTGTTTTTT.

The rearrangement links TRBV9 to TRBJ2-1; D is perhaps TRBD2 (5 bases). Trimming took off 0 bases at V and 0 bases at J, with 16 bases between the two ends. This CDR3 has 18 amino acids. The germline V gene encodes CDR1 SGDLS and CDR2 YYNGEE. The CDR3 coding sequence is TGTGCCAGCAGCGTAGCCCCACTAGACTTAGGCTCCTACAATGAGCAGTTCTTC. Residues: CASSVAPLDLGSYNEQFF.

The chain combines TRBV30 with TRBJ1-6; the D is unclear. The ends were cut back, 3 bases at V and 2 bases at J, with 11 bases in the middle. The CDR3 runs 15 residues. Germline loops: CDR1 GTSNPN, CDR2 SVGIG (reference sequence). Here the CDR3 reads CAWSPVGPYNSPLHF. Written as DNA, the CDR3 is TGTGCCTGGAGCCCTGTAGGCCCCTATAATTCACCCCTCCACTTT.

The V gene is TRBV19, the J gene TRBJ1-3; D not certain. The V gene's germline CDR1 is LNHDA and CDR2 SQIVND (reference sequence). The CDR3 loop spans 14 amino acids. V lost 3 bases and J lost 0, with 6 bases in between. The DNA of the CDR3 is TGTGCCAGTAGTATCTGGTTCTCTGGAAACACCATATATTTT. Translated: CASSIWFSGNTIYF.

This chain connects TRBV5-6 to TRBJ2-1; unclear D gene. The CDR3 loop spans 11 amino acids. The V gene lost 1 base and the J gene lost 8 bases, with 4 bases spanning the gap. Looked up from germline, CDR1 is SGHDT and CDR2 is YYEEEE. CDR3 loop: CASSLMDEQFF. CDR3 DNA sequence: TGTGCCAGCAGCTTGATGGATGAGCAGTTCTTC.

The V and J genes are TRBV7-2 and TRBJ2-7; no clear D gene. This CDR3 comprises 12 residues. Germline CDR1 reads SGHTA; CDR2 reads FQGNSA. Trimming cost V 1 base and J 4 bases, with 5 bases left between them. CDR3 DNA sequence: TGTGCCAGCAGCTTAGAAAGGTACGAGCAGTACTTC. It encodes CASSLERYEQYF.

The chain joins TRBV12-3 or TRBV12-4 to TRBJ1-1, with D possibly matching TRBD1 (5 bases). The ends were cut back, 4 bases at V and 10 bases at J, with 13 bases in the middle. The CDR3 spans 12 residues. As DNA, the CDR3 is TGTGCCAGCAGTTGGGGAGGGGTCGGAGCTTTCTTT. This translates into CASSWGGVGAFF.